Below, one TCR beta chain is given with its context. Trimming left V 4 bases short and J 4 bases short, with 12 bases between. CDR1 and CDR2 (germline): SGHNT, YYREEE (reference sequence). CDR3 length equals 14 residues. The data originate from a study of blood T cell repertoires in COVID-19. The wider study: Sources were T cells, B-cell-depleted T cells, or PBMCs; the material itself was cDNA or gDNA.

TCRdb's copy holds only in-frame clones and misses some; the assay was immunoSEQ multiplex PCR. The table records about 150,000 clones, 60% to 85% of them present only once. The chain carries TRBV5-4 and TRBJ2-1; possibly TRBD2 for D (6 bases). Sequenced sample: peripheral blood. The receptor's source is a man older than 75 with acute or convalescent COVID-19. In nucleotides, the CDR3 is TGTGCCAGCAGCCCGGGGGACGTTTACAATGAGCAGTTCTTC. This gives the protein CASSPGDVYNEQFF.